The clone carrying this T cell receptor (beta chain) was seen at least ten times. Researchers took RNA transcripts and amplified the TCR beta CDR3 regions from them. The HTBI primer set served for first-round RT-PCR of the TCR CDR3. TCRdb used MiXCR to reprocess the multiplex PCR reads, holding one entry per CDR3 protein. The repertoire has about 420,000 distinct CDR3 sequences, approximately 14% of them found once; the top ten carry 11% to 15%. This sample was taken from a study of T cells in Graves' hyperthyroidism and ophthalmopathy. Study-wide context: Peripheral blood was collected at initial diagnosis, before any treatment.

Graves' hyperthyroidism without ophthalmopathy progression within 18 months was termed stable. Clinicians diagnosed patients from clinical symptoms, serum thyroxine and TRAb, thyroid ultrasound and orbital computed tomography. V lost 8 bases and J lost 7; bases outside the gene matches: 13. The CDR3 extends over 15 amino acids. This sequence originates from a woman aged 18-29 years with Graves' hyperthyroidism. V and J are TRBV12-3 or TRBV12-4 and TRBJ2-1; 8 positions agree with TRBD1. The sample consisted of blood. The CDR3 spells CASSAWQGALNEQFF. The DNA of the CDR3 is TGTGCCAGCTCCGCCTGGCAGGGGGCGTTGAATGAGCAGTTCTTC.